The 18 T cell receptor beta chains below were found in one sample sequenced in a study of human T cells and chemical hapten exposure. TCRdb used MiXCR to reprocess the RACE reads, holding one entry per CDR3 protein. The sample has 62,000 or so distinct CDR3 sequences, 11% seen once; the top ten hold roughly 2%. Time point described: patch test 3, about 24 weeks after DPC sensitization. Documented treatment: therapeutic diphenylcyclopropenone sensitization with weekly scalp DPC. The specimen comprised whole blood, sampled in connection with sensitization to the hapten diphenylcyclopropenone (DPC). The receptors stem from a woman aged 25 to 39 with alopecia areata. Some clones in this sample may be carry-over from other donors' samples.

This clonotype was detected ten times or more. The chain couples TRBV18 to TRBJ2-4, with unresolved D. Germline CDR1 reads KGHSH; CDR2 reads LQKENI. Trimming cost V 6 bases and J 9 bases, with 15 bases left between them. The CDR3 loop spans 13 amino acids. CDR3 coding DNA: TGTGCCAGCTCTCCCCCGTTAGGAAGCATTCAGTACTTC. It is translated as CASSPPLGSIQYF.

This clonotype was seen many times. This sequence joins TRBV2 and TRBJ2-2, with TRBD2 as a possible D gene (5 bases). The CDR3 runs to 16 residues. V was pared by 3 bases and J by 6 bases, with 17 bases between. CDR1 is SNHLY and CDR2 is FYNNEI in the germline V gene. For the CDR3, the DNA is TGTGCCAGCAGTGATCCGGGGTTTTCCGACTCCGGGGAGCTGTTTTTT. Translating it yields CASSDPGFSDSGELFF.

The rearrangement joins TRBV20-1 to TRBJ1-1, with a weak D call TRBD1 (5 bases). The V gene's germline CDR1 is DFQATT and CDR2 SNEGSKA (reference sequence). V was cut by 0 bases and J by 6 bases, with 14 bases left in between. This CDR3 region has 14 residues. For the CDR3, the DNA is TGCAGTGCTAGAGATGCCAAGGGGCTGGCTGAAGCTTTCTTT. It is translated as CSARDAKGLAEAFF.

This clonotype came up a few times. This chain links TRBV2 with TRBJ2-1; 7 positions agree with TRBD1. Germline V gives CDR1 SNHLY, CDR2 FYNNEI. The ends lost 6 bases at V and 2 bases at J; junction bases unmatched: 4. This CDR3 has 14 residues. CDR3 DNA: TGTGCCAGCAGGCTCCAGGGGGCCTACAATGAGCAGTTCTTC. Amino acid sequence: CASRLQGAYNEQFF.

This clonotype was seen only a few times. The V call is TRBV29-1, the J call TRBJ1-4; 12 positions agree with TRBD1. Germline trimming cut 6 bases from V and 11 bases from J; bases unmatched to any gene: 7. CDR1 and CDR2 (germline): SQVTM, ANQGSEA. This CDR3 is 13 amino acids long. CDR3 in DNA: TGCAGCGTGGGGGACAGGGGGCAGAATAAACTGTTTTTT. This gives the protein CSVGDRGQNKLFF.

This clonotype was counted at least ten times. This rearrangement joins TRBV16 to TRBJ1-2; D not resolved. Germline CDR1 and CDR2: KGHSY and FQNENV. V gave up 0 bases and J gave up 4 bases, with 6 bases separating them. CDR3 length: 13 amino acids. CDR3 residues: CASSQSTFYGYTF. For the CDR3, the DNA is TGTGCCAGCAGCCAATCGACGTTCTATGGCTACACCTTC.

This clonotype was seen more than once but under ten times. The chain employs TRBV12-2 and TRBJ1-1; the DNA was not used to check the table's D call, TRBD1. TRBV12-2 is a documented pseudogene. The CDR3 covers 16 residues. CDR3 sequence (DNA): TGTGCAAGTCGCTTAGGGGGAGACAGGGCACCTCTTGAAGCTTTCTTT. Amino acids: CASRLGGDRAPLEAFF.

Details on this clonotype: A read error is possible here, since a much larger clone lies one base away. The J gene is TRBJ2-7, the V gene TRBV20-1, with TRBD2 matching 14 bases. The CDR3 is made up of 13 amino acids. Germline CDR1 and CDR2: DFQATT and SNEGSKA (reference sequence). Here the CDR3 reads CSARTSGRNEQDF. CDR3 nucleotides: TGCAGTGCTCGGACTAGCGGGAGGAACGAGCAGGACTTC.

The rearrangement joins TRBV28 to TRBJ2-1; no definite D call. CDR3 length: 16 residues. V gave up 2 bases and J gave up 5 bases, with 16 bases separating them. Per germline, CDR1 MDHEN and CDR2 SYDVKM. This chain's CDR3 is CASSLMTNFVNNEQFF. DNA of the CDR3: TGTGCCAGCAGTTTAATGACAAATTTCGTGAACAATGAGCAGTTCTTC.

The chain joins TRBV5-6 to TRBJ2-7, with D maybe TRBD1 (5 bases). This CDR3 spans 14 amino acids. Trimming removed 4 bases from V and 2 bases from J, with 13 bases in between. Germline lookup yields CDR1 SGHDT and CDR2 YYEEEE. In DNA, the CDR3 is TGTGCCAGCAGCCCCTCTCTCAGGGCCTACGAGCAGTACTTC. Amino acids: CASSPSLRAYEQYF.

The chain is built from TRBV7-2 and TRBJ2-3; no clear D gene. The CDR3 extends over 12 amino acids. Germline V gene sequence: CDR1 SGHTA, CDR2 FQGNSA. V was cut by 6 bases and J by 5 bases, with 9 bases left in between. CDR3 nucleotides: TGTGCCAGCAGACCTGCTGTAGATACGCAGTATTTT. Protein sequence: CASRPAVDTQYF.

This clonotype was counted only a few times. The V call is TRBV29-1, the J call TRBJ2-3; D call uncertain. The CDR3 loop spans 13 amino acids. V shed 8 bases and J shed 1 base, with 13 bases lying between them. Per the germline V gene, CDR1 is SQVTM and CDR2 is ANQGSEA. The CDR3 region is CSMSHRGTDTQYF. The CDR3 nucleotides read TGCAGCATGTCACACCGGGGCACAGATACGCAGTATTTT.

The rearrangement links TRBV20-1 to TRBJ2-3; 7 nucleotides agree with TRBD2. V trimming: 4 bases; J trimming: 1 base; junction bases outside the gene matches: 5. CDR3 length equals 14 residues. Germline values: CDR1 DFQATT, CDR2 SNEGSKA (reference sequence). The CDR3, as DNA: TGCAGTGCTACCGGGGGGATCCGCACAGATACGCAGTATTTT. It specifies CSATGGIRTDTQYF.

This clonotype showed up many times. The chain links TRBV3-1 to TRBJ1-6; possible D gene TRBD1, 6 bases. This CDR3 spans 16 amino acids. Germline CDR1 and CDR2: LGHDT and YNNKEL (reference sequence). The germline V and J ends were trimmed by 2 bases and 5 bases, with 13 bases remaining between them. The CDR3 here is CASSQFPTGDNSPLHF. The CDR3 DNA reads TGTGCCAGCAGCCAATTCCCGACAGGAGATAATTCACCCCTCCACTTT.

This clonotype was recorded at least ten times. The chain is built from TRBV7-3 and TRBJ1-2; tentatively, D is TRBD1 (6 bases). The CDR3 spans 15 residues. Trimming shortened V by 0 bases and J by 2 bases, and 10 bases separated the two germline ends. Germline assignment: CDR1 SGHTA and CDR2 FQGTGA. Here the CDR3 DNA reads TGTGCCAGCAGCTTAACGGGACACCTGAACTATGGCTACACCTTC. Its protein product is CASSLTGHLNYGYTF.

This clonotype has ten or more counts. The rearrangement joins TRBV12-3 or TRBV12-4 to TRBJ2-1, with D possibly being TRBD1 (6 bases). The V end lost 0 bases, the J end lost 8 bases, and 14 bases lay between the germline ends. The CDR3 extends over 15 amino acids. The DNA of the CDR3 is TGTGCCAGCAGTTTAGCTCGAGGGGGAGTACATGAGCAGTTCTTC. It translates to CASSLARGGVHEQFF.

The gene calls are TRBV30 and TRBJ2-5, with D maybe TRBD2 (5 bases). This CDR3 has 14 residues. CDR1 is GTSNPN and CDR2 is SVGIG in the germline V gene (reference sequence). The V gene lost 0 bases and the J gene lost 4 bases, with 12 bases spanning the gap. The CDR3 bases are TGTGCCTGGAGTGTACTAGGGTTCAGAGAGACCCAGTACTTC. This translates into CAWSVLGFRETQYF.

This clonotype was found many times. The chain employs TRBV11-2 and TRBJ2-1, with 8 positions matching TRBD2. CDR1 and CDR2 from the germline V gene are SGHAT and FQNNGV. Germline trimming cut 6 bases from V and 8 bases from J; bases unmatched to any gene: 6. The CDR3 is 13 amino acids. This chain's CDR3 is CASRRLASDEQFF. The CDR3 DNA is TGTGCCAGCAGGAGACTAGCGTCGGATGAGCAGTTCTTC.